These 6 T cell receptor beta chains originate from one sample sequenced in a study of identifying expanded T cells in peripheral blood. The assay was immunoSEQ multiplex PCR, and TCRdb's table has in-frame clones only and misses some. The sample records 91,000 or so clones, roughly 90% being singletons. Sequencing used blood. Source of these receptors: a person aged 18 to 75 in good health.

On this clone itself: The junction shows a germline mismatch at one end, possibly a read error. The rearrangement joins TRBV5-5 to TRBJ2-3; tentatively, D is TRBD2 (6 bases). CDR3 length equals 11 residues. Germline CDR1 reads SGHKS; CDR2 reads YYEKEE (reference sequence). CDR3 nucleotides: TGTGCCAGCAGCGCCGACTGGGGGGTACATTTT. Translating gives CASSADWGVHF.

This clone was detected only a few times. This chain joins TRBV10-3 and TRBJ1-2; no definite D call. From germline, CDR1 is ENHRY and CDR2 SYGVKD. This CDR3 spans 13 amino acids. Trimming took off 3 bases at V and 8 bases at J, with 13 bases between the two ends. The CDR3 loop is CAISERGNRGYTF. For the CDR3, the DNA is TGTGCCATCAGTGAACGGGGAAATCGAGGCTACACCTTC.

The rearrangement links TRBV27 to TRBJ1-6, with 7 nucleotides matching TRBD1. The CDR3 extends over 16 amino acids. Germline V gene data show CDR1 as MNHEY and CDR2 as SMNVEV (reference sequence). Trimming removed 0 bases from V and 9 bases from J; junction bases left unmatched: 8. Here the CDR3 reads CASSLSTTGVASPLHF. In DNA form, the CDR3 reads TGTGCCAGCAGTTTATCGACCACAGGGGTGGCTTCACCCCTCCACTTT.

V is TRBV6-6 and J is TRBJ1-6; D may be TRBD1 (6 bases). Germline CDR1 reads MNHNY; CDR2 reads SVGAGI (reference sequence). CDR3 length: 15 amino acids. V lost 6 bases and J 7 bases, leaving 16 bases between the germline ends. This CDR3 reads CASRPTQGWNSPLHF. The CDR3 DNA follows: TGTGCCAGCAGGCCGACACAGGGTTGGAATTCACCCCTCCACTTT.

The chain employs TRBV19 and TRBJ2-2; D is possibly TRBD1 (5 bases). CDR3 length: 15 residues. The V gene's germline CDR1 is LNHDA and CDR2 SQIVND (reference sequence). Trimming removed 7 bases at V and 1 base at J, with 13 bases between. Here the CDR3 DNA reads TGTGCCAGTATCACAGGACACCTGAACACCGGGGAGCTGTTTTTT. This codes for CASITGHLNTGELFF.

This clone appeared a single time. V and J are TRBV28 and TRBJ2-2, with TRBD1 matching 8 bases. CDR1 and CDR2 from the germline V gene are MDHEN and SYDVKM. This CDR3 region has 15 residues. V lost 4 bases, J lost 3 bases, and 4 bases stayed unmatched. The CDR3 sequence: CASSSTGGDTGELFF. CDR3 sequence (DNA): TGTGCCAGCAGTTCCACAGGGGGAGACACCGGGGAGCTGTTTTTT.